This T cell receptor beta chain was profiled in a study of cytomegalovirus exposure and HLA in healthy donors. With regard to this clone: Antigen unknown.

Germline-derived CDR1 and CDR2 are MGHRA and YSYEKL. The CDR3 totals 16 residues. V lost 4 bases to trimming and J lost 0 bases, with 10 bases between them. Study results and limitations: Per published accounts, TCR beta sequences correctly predicted the HLA-A and HLA-B alleles of most subjects.

It was with 60 Vbeta and 13 Jbeta primers that the PCR ran. Sequenced by immunoSEQ multiplex PCR; TCRdb stores in-frame clones only, minus some. The sample includes 95,000 to 100,000 clones, about 80% seen only once; the top ten take 2%. This TCR was recovered from a man aged 40-55 years in good health and CMV-seronegative. This chain joins TRBV4-1 and TRBJ2-6, with D hard to call. Sequencing was carried out using PBMCs. CDR3 sequence (DNA): TGCGCCAGCAGCCCAAAACCAGACTCTGGGGCCAACGTCCTGACTTTC. Translated: CASSPKPDSGANVLTF.